Presented here are 15 T cell receptor beta chains from one specimen sequenced in a study of blood T cell repertoires in COVID-19. Clones were sequenced by immunoSEQ multiplex PCR, and TCRdb holds only the in-frame ones, with some missing. The sample lists about 370,000 clones; more than 70% were seen once. The specimen was peripheral blood. The receptors derive from a woman aged 25-40 years with COVID-19, enrolled during active disease.

The V call is TRBV2, the J call TRBJ2-1; possibly TRBD2 for D (5 bases). The CDR3 length is 14 residues. V gave up 2 bases and J gave up 4 bases, with 9 bases separating them. Per the germline V gene, CDR1 is SNHLY and CDR2 is FYNNEI. CDR3 DNA sequence: TGTGCCAGCAGTGAAAAAGCGGTTTACAATGAGCAGTTCTTC. This gives the protein CASSEKAVYNEQFF. The variable domain in full, completed from reference TRBV2 and TRBJ2-1, reads EPEVTQTPSHQVTQMGQEVILRCVPISNHLYFYWYRQILGQKVEFLVSFYNNEISEKSEIFDDQFSVERPDGSNFTLKIRSTKLEDSAMYFCASSEKAVYNEQFFGPGTRLTVL.

The chain uses TRBV29-1 and TRBJ2-2, with D perhaps matching TRBD1 (5 bases). This CDR3 contains 13 residues. V dropped 5 bases and J dropped 5 bases, with 12 bases sitting between them. Germline lookup yields CDR1 SQVTM and CDR2 ANQGSEA. In nucleotides, the CDR3 is TGCAGCGTTCTGGGGCGGTCTACCGGGGAGCTGTTTTTT. Protein product: CSVLGRSTGELFF.

CDR3 region: CASSPLGRAPYEQYV. Here the CDR3 DNA reads TGTGCCAGCAGTCCTCTTGGGAGGGCCCCCTACGAGCAGTACGTC. V gene TRBV7-2 combines with J gene TRBJ2-7; TRBD2 aligns across 7 bases. The CDR3 contains 15 residues. Looked up from germline, CDR1 is SGHTA and CDR2 is FQGNSA. V dropped 6 bases and J dropped 2; count of bases not matched to a gene: 10.

This chain joins TRBV5-1 and TRBJ1-2, with D tentatively TRBD1 (6 bases). Germline CDR1 reads SGHRS; CDR2 reads YFSETQ. Trimming left V 8 bases short and J 0 bases short, with 14 bases between. The CDR3 is 14 amino acids. The CDR3 nucleotides read TGCGCCAGTACCGGGACATCGACTAACTATGGCTACACCTTC. It yields the protein CASTGTSTNYGYTF.

The rearrangement joins TRBV5-1 to TRBJ2-7; possibly TRBD2 for D (5 bases). This CDR3 has 13 residues. V was pared by 1 base and J by 4 bases, with 9 bases between. Germline CDR1 SGHRS, CDR2 YFSETQ. The CDR3 DNA is TGCGCCAGCAGCTTGCCCGAGGGTTACGAGCAGTACTTC. This sequence encodes CASSLPEGYEQYF.

CDR3 DNA sequence: TGCAGTGCTAGTCGTTCTTCCTATGGCTACACCTTC. Its translation: CSASRSSYGYTF. The chain employs TRBV20-1 and TRBJ1-2; D gene uncertain. Germline V gene lookup returns CDR1 DFQATT and CDR2 SNEGSKA (reference sequence). Deletions cut 3 bases from V and 4 bases from J, with 9 bases between. The CDR3 runs 12 residues.

The chain employs TRBV29-1 and TRBJ1-2; TRBD1 agrees at 7 bases. J lost 2 bases, V lost 7 bases, and 7 bases had no gene match. CDR1 is SQVTM, CDR2 ANQGSEA, per germline. This CDR3 has 13 residues. In nucleotides, the CDR3 is TGCAGCGCGACGATGACAGGGAACTATGGCTACACCTTC. This gives the protein CSATMTGNYGYTF.

V usage is TRBV7-2 and J usage is TRBJ2-5; 10 nucleotides line up with TRBD1. V trimming: 3 bases; J trimming: 3 bases; junction bases outside the gene matches: 1. CDR3 length: 14 residues. Germline V gene lookup returns CDR1 SGHTA and CDR2 FQGNSA. For the CDR3, the DNA is TGTGCCAGCAGCTTGGACAGGGGGGAAGAGACCCAGTACTTC. Protein sequence: CASSLDRGEETQYF.

The rearrangement links TRBV2 to TRBJ1-5, with TRBD1 identical over 7 bases. The junction had 9 bases not matched to a gene; V was cut back by 6 bases and J by 7 bases. This CDR3 comprises 14 residues. Germline V gene sequence: CDR1 SNHLY, CDR2 FYNNEI. The CDR3 DNA sequence: TGTGCCAGCAGCAAAAACAGGGGTGGCCAGCCCCAGCATTTT. As protein: CASSKNRGGQPQHF.

V and J are TRBV7-9 and TRBJ1-4; D not certain. Per the germline V gene, CDR1 is SEHNR and CDR2 is FQNEAQ (reference sequence). With 5 bases removed from V and 1 base from J, the gap between germline ends came to 11 bases. The CDR3 covers 15 residues. CDR3 protein: CASSTHSRTNEKLFF. CDR3 coding DNA: TGTGCCAGCAGCACGCACTCAAGAACTAATGAAAAACTGTTTTTT. Based on the CDR3 plus reference TRBV7-9 and TRBJ1-4, the full variable domain is DTGVSQNPRHKITKRGQNVTFRCDPISEHNRLYWYRQTLGQGPEFLTYFQNEAQLEKSRLLSDRFSAERPKGSFSTLEIQRTEQGDSAMYLCASSTHSRTNEKLFFGSGTQLSVL.

The CDR3 DNA sequence: TGCGCCAGCACAATTAGCGGGAGTGTCACAGATGAGCAGTTCTTC. The encoded protein is CASTISGSVTDEQFF. This sequence joins TRBV5-1 and TRBJ2-1; 9 nucleotides line up with TRBD2. Germline V gives CDR1 SGHRS, CDR2 YFSETQ. This CDR3 has 15 amino acids. Losses at the gene ends were 6 bases for V and 8 bases for J; bases not matched to a gene: 12. The variable domain in full, with the rest retrieved from reference TRBV5-1 and TRBJ2-1, is KAGVTQTPRYLIKTRGQQVTLSCSPISGHRSVSWYQQTPGQGLQFLFEYFSETQRNKGNFPGRFSGRQFSNSRSEMNVSTLELGDSALYLCASTISGSVTDEQFFGPGTRLTVL.

The V and J genes are TRBV21-1 and TRBJ2-4; the table calls TRBD2, which could not be checked here. TRBV21-1 is described as a pseudogene. The CDR3 is made up of 13 amino acids. In DNA, the CDR3 is TGTGCCAGCAGAGGATCTAGGAAAAACATTCAGTACTTC. Translation gives CASRGSRKNIQYF.

The chain carries TRBV11-2 and TRBJ1-1; TRBD1 matches 7 bases. V lost 5 bases and J lost 6; bases outside the gene matches: 9. Germline V gene sequence: CDR1 SGHAT, CDR2 FQNNGV. The CDR3 length is 14 residues. CDR3 DNA sequence: TGTGCCAGCAGCCCCTTGACAGGGATCCCTGAAGCTTTCTTT. It yields the protein CASSPLTGIPEAFF.

J is TRBJ2-3 and V is TRBV10-1; D might be TRBD1 (5 bases). This CDR3 is built from 12 residues. Germline lookup yields CDR1 WNHNN and CDR2 SYGVQD (reference sequence). The V gene lost 5 bases and the J gene lost 6 bases, with 9 bases spanning the gap. The CDR3 DNA sequence: TGCGCCAGCAGTCAGGGTCCCGATACGCAGTATTTT. Protein sequence: CASSQGPDTQYF.

CDR3 sequence reads: CASGLDTSLRGKLFF. The CDR3 coding sequence is TGTGCTAGTGGTTTGGATACCAGCCTAAGGGGAAAACTGTTTTTT. The chain employs TRBV12-5 and TRBJ1-4, with a possible D match to TRBD1 (5 bases). Germline CDR1 reads LGHNT; CDR2 reads FRNRAP. The V gene lost 1 base and the J gene lost 10 bases, with 16 bases spanning the gap. The CDR3 has 15 amino acids.